The present TCR beta chain was sequenced within a study of blood T cells in healthy people across ages. Across the whole study: Using template switching, researchers captured about one barcoded beta molecule for each two T cells.

This CDR3 region has 14 residues. The V and J ends lost 0 bases and 3 bases respectively, with 6 bases between them. Germline loops: CDR1 LNHNV, CDR2 YYDKDF (reference sequence). This clonotype has only a few counts. A second about 7 to 11 cycle PCR used barcoded and J-beta primers. TCRdb reprocessed the 5' RACE reads with MiXCR, giving one entry per CDR3 protein. The data show approximately 290,000 distinct CDR3 sequences, 25% to 30% seen once. Sequencing input: blood. This TCR was recovered from an older woman in good health. The rearrangement links TRBV15 to TRBJ1-5; D uncertain. This CDR3 is CATSRDGVNQPQHF. The CDR3 coding sequence is TGTGCCACCAGCAGAGATGGAGTCAATCAGCCCCAGCATTTT.